The 2 T cell receptor beta chains presented below share a single source sample, sequenced in a study of Ad26.COV2.S vaccination and SARS-CoV-2 variants. Treatment specified: around 19 received Ad26.COV2.S at low or high dose, single or two shots; roughly five received placebo; per-sample allocation not given. Each sample was drawn 63 days after the first injection (of vaccine or placebo). Sequencing was performed with immunoSEQ multiplex PCR; in TCRdb, only in-frame clones are kept and a portion is missing. The sample shows roughly 380,000 clones, approximately 90% of them seen only once. The sample in question was peripheral blood, obtained in a trial of Ad26.COV2.S vaccine versus placebo. All receptors come from a person between 18 and 65 years old who received the Ad26.COV2.S COVID-19 vaccine or a placebo.

This chain connects TRBV7-6 to TRBJ2-3; 7 bases match TRBD1. The CDR3 sequence is 19 residues long. CDR1 is SGHVS, CDR2 FNYEAQ, per germline. V trimming: 0 bases; J trimming: 6 bases; junction bases outside the gene matches: 18. Here the CDR3 DNA reads TGTGCCAGCAGCTTAGCTTTCGGGACAGCTGAACTTCCTAGGGATACGCAGTATTTT. This encodes CASSLAFGTAELPRDTQYF.

The rearrangement joins TRBV15 to TRBJ1-2, with 9 positions matching TRBD1. CDR1 LNHNV and CDR2 YYDKDF come from the germline V gene (reference sequence). Trimming took 6 bases from V and 2 from J; bases not matched to a gene: 7. The CDR3 spans 15 residues. DNA for the CDR3: TGTGCCACCAGGATTAACAGGGGGCTGAACTATGGCTACACCTTC. Its protein product is CATRINRGLNYGYTF.